This entry features one T cell receptor (beta chain) sequence. These data belong to a study of blood T cell repertoires in COVID-19. V lost 2 bases, J lost 4 bases, and 6 bases stayed unmatched. CDR1 is GTSNPN, CDR2 SVGIG, per germline (reference sequence). This CDR3 contains 15 residues. Per the original data handling: Amplification with reference gene primers provided the estimates of nucleated cell counts. Some clones are missing from TCRdb's copy, which holds only in-frame ones; the method was immunoSEQ multiplex PCR. V, J and clone size reflect that table, while D and trimming were determined from the DNA. Of about 30,000 clones in the sample, approximately 86% are singletons; the top ten hold under 30%.

V and J are TRBV30 and TRBJ1-2, with 11 bases lining up with TRBD1. The sample was peripheral blood. The clonotype originates from a human donor in a cohort sampled during active COVID-19. DNA of the CDR3: TGTGCCTGGAGTCTCGGACAGGGGGCCACCTATGGCTACACCTTC. It codes for CAWSLGQGATYGYTF. The complete variable domain, with remaining parts taken from reference TRBV30 and TRBJ1-2, reads SQTIHQWPATLVQPVGSPLSLECTVEGTSNPNLYWYRQAAGRGLQLLFYSVGIGQISSEVPQNLSASRPQDRQFILSSKKLLLSDSGFYLCAWSLGQGATYGYTFGSGTRLTVV.